The 3 T cell receptor beta chains below were found in one sample sequenced in a study of CD8+ T cells in alopecia areata. cDNA prepared by RNA extraction and subsequent reverse transcription served as the template for sequencing. The table came from immunoSEQ multiplex PCR; TCRdb's copy has only in-frame clones and leaves some out. In the table there are approximately 210,000 clones, approximately 72% of which are singletons. Stated treatment: oral pan-JAK inhibitor, 5-10 mg twice daily. The specimen comprised CD4+ T cells sorted from blood, sampled around week 44, from a patient treated with tofacitinib. The receptor source for this set is a human donor with alopecia areata.

This chain joins TRBV14 and TRBJ1-2, with D hard to call. The length of the CDR3 is 14 residues. The germline V and J ends were trimmed by 0 bases and 0 bases, with 5 bases remaining between them. Germline V gene sequence: CDR1 SGHDN, CDR2 FVKESK. The CDR3 here is CASSQESTNYGYTF. The CDR3, as DNA: TGTGCCAGCAGCCAAGAAAGTACTAACTATGGCTACACCTTC.

The rearrangement uses TRBV6-6 and TRBJ2-6; D uncertain. Germline V gene lookup returns CDR1 MNHNY and CDR2 SVGAGI (reference sequence). The CDR3 sequence is 15 residues long. Trimming left V 5 bases short and J 0 bases short, with 8 bases between. This CDR3 is CASSRQASGANVLTF. In DNA form, the CDR3 reads TGTGCCAGCAGTCGACAAGCCTCTGGGGCCAACGTCCTGACTTTC.

The chain combines TRBV5-1 with TRBJ1-1; no definite D call. The germline gives CDR1 SGHRS, CDR2 YFSETQ. The CDR3 spans 13 residues. V dropped 4 bases and J dropped 0 bases, with 7 bases sitting between them. This CDR3 is CASSPQLNTEAFF. DNA for the CDR3: TGCGCCAGCAGCCCACAGCTGAACACTGAAGCTTTCTTT. The full variable domain, in which reference TRBV5-1 and TRBJ1-1 provide the parts outside the CDR3, is KAGVTQTPRYLIKTRGQQVTLSCSPISGHRSVSWYQQTPGQGLQFLFEYFSETQRNKGNFPGRFSGRQFSNSRSEMNVSTLELGDSALYLCASSPQLNTEAFFGQGTRLTVV.